Below are 20 T cell receptor beta chains sequenced from a single sample in a study of blood T cell repertoires in COVID-19. The data were produced by immunoSEQ multiplex PCR, yet TCRdb's version contains in-frame clones alone and is incomplete. The data show fewer than 110,000 clones, less than 85% seen once. The sequenced sample consisted of peripheral blood. The receptors stem from an older woman with active or convalescent COVID-19.

This chain links TRBV4-3 with TRBJ1-2; perhaps TRBD1 as D (6 bases). V was trimmed by 0 bases and J by 4 bases, leaving 12 bases between them. CDR3 length: 15 amino acids. Germline CDR1 reads LGHNA; CDR2 reads YSLEER. CDR3 amino acids: CASSQEPGATYGYTF. CDR3 bases: TGCGCCAGCAGCCAAGAACCAGGGGCGACCTATGGCTACACCTTC.

The J gene is TRBJ1-5, the V gene TRBV2, with 10 positions matching TRBD1. The CDR3 runs to 16 residues. Trimming took 6 bases from V and 2 from J; bases not matched to a gene: 7. In germline, CDR1 is SNHLY, CDR2 FYNNEI. CDR3: CASRGTTGGGNQPQHF. For the CDR3, the DNA is TGTGCCAGCAGAGGAACGACAGGGGGCGGCAATCAGCCCCAGCATTTT.

The gene calls are TRBV28 and TRBJ2-5; TRBD2 matches at 7 bases. V shed 2 bases and J 2 bases; nucleotides not matched to a gene: 5. The length of the CDR3 is 15 residues. Germline-derived CDR1 and CDR2 are MDHEN and SYDVKM. The CDR3 protein is CASSLRGLGQETQYF. The CDR3 DNA is TGTGCCAGCAGTTTACGAGGACTAGGACAAGAGACCCAGTACTTC. The variable domain in full, with the rest retrieved from reference TRBV28 and TRBJ2-5, is DVKVTQSSRYLVKRTGEKVFLECVQDMDHENMFWYRQDPGLGLRLIYFSYDVKMKEKGDIPEGYSVSREKKERFSLILESASTNQTSMYLCASSLRGLGQETQYFGPGTRLLVL.

J is TRBJ2-2 and V is TRBV28; 14 bases fit TRBD2. The CDR3 runs to 15 residues. V trimming: 9 bases; J trimming: 7 bases; junction bases outside the gene matches: 7. Germline-derived CDR1 and CDR2 are MDHEN and SYDVKM. The CDR3 region has the DNA TGTGCCAGTGGGACTAGCGGGAGACGGATCGGGGAGCTGTTTTTT. Protein product: CASGTSGRRIGELFF.

This rearrangement joins TRBV5-6 to TRBJ1-5; 7 positions agree with TRBD1. The CDR3 contains 14 residues. The V and J ends lost 0 bases and 5 bases, in that order; junction bases with no gene match: 2. CDR1 is SGHDT, CDR2 YYEEEE, per germline. The CDR3 region is CASSLGQGDQPQHF. As DNA, the CDR3 is TGTGCCAGCAGCTTGGGACAGGGCGATCAGCCCCAGCATTTT.

The rearrangement joins TRBV7-2 to TRBJ2-7; possibly TRBD1 for D (5 bases). Germline V lookup: CDR1 SGHTA, CDR2 FQGNSA. This CDR3 region has 11 residues. V lost 7 bases, J lost 4 bases, and 8 bases lay in between. CDR3 sequence reads: CASTSGYEQYF. CDR3 DNA: TGTGCCAGCACCTCAGGGTACGAGCAGTACTTC. Based on the CDR3 plus reference TRBV7-2 and TRBJ2-7, the full variable domain is GAGVSQSPSNKVTEKGKDVELRCDPISGHTALYWYRQSLGQGLEFLIYFQGNSAPDKSGLPSDRFSAERTGGSVSTLTIQRTQQEDSAVYLCASTSGYEQYFGPGTRLTVT.

In DNA, the CDR3 is TGTGCCAGCAGCCCAGGATTGAACAATGAGCAGTTCTTC. It is translated as CASSPGLNNEQFF. V gene TRBV14 combines with J gene TRBJ2-1, with D uncertain. The CDR3 length is 13 residues. Germline loops: CDR1 SGHDN, CDR2 FVKESK. V was shortened by 4 bases and J by 5 bases, with 9 bases between the two germline ends.

The chain recombines TRBV28 with TRBJ1-2; D possibly corresponds to TRBD1 (6 bases). The germline V gene encodes CDR1 MDHEN and CDR2 SYDVKM. CDR3 length equals 15 residues. Trimming removed 2 bases at V and 6 bases at J, with 16 bases between. The CDR3 DNA follows: TGTGCCAGCAGTTTAGTCACAGGGAGTAGCCATGGCTACACCTTC. Amino acids: CASSLVTGSSHGYTF.

The rearrangement joins TRBV3-1 (or the pseudogene TRBV3-2) to TRBJ2-3; D is possibly TRBD1 (6 bases). The CDR3 contains 15 residues. Germline V gene lookup returns CDR1 LGHDT and CDR2 YNNKEL (reference sequence). V dropped 4 bases and J dropped 5 bases, with 16 bases sitting between them. CDR3 protein: CASSRLGAGVDTQYF. In DNA, the CDR3 is TGTGCCAGCAGCCGACTGGGGGCGGGTGTAGATACGCAGTATTTT.

V is TRBV9 and J is TRBJ1-2, with 8 bases identical to TRBD1. Germline trimming cut 3 bases from V and 8 bases from J; bases unmatched to any gene: 6. The CDR3 has 13 amino acids. The germline V gene has CDR1 SGDLS and CDR2 YYNGEE. CDR3 amino acids: CASSDRDRQGYTF. CDR3 nucleotide sequence: TGTGCCAGCAGCGACCGGGACAGGCAAGGCTACACCTTC.

This chain connects TRBV24-1 to TRBJ1-2; 7 bases align to TRBD1. CDR3 length equals 12 residues. The germline V gene has CDR1 KGHDR and CDR2 SFDVKD. Losses at the gene ends were 9 bases for V and 3 bases for J; bases not matched to a gene: 3. CDR3 protein: CATYQGDYGYTF. Here the CDR3 DNA reads TGTGCCACCTATCAGGGGGACTATGGCTACACCTTC.

This chain links TRBV7-2 with TRBJ2-5, with D maybe TRBD1 (6 bases). The CDR3 length is 13 residues. The germline gives CDR1 SGHTA, CDR2 FQGNSA. The V end lost 5 bases, the J end lost 4 bases, and 11 bases lay between the germline ends. CDR3 region: CASSERGGETQYF. CDR3 bases: TGTGCCAGCAGCGAGCGAGGGGGAGAGACCCAGTACTTC.

The chain carries TRBV19 and TRBJ1-3; the match to TRBD1 covers 10 bases. V lost 8 bases, J lost 0 bases, and 4 bases stayed unmatched. In germline, CDR1 is LNHDA, CDR2 SQIVND (reference sequence). The CDR3 contains 15 residues. The CDR3 region has the DNA TGTGCCAGTGGGGACAGGGGACTCTCTGGAAACACCATATATTTT. Translated, it gives CASGDRGLSGNTIYF. The whole variable domain, filled in from reference TRBV19 and TRBJ1-3, reads DGGITQSPKYLFRKEGQNVTLSCEQNLNHDAMYWYRQDPGQGLRLIYYSQIVNDFQKGDIAEGYSVSREKKESFPLTVTSAQKNPTAFYLCASGDRGLSGNTIYFGEGSWLTVV.

The chain couples TRBV5-1 to TRBJ2-1; 9 bases map to TRBD2. Germline CDR1 SGHRS, CDR2 YFSETQ. Germline trimming cut 6 bases from V and 1 base from J; bases unmatched to any gene: 5. The CDR3 is 15 amino acids. The CDR3 reads CASNFAGGSYNEQFF. CDR3 nucleotides: TGCGCCAGCAATTTTGCGGGAGGGTCCTACAATGAGCAGTTCTTC.

V and J are TRBV29-1 and TRBJ2-7, with D perhaps matching TRBD2 (5 bases). The CDR3 consists of 11 residues. Germline loops: CDR1 SQVTM, CDR2 ANQGSEA. V lost 3 bases and J lost 5, with 8 bases in between. The CDR3 DNA follows: TGCAGCGTTGATGGGAGTAACGAGCAGTACTTC. Residues: CSVDGSNEQYF.

This chain connects TRBV12-3 or TRBV12-4 to TRBJ1-1, with D perhaps matching TRBD1 (5 bases). Deletions cut 6 bases from V and 4 bases from J, with 12 bases between. This CDR3 is built from 13 residues. The CDR3 loop reads CASRPRESTEAFF. In nucleotides, the CDR3 is TGTGCCAGCAGGCCCAGGGAATCCACTGAAGCTTTCTTT.

The V call is TRBV20-1, the J call TRBJ1-3, with 7 bases identical to TRBD1. With V trimmed by 3 bases and J by 4 bases, 12 bases remained unmatched. CDR1 and CDR2 from the germline V gene are DFQATT and SNEGSKA (reference sequence). The CDR3 length is 16 residues. The CDR3 spells CSASATHRGAGNTIYF. Written as DNA, the CDR3 is TGCAGTGCTAGTGCTACCCACAGGGGAGCGGGAAACACCATATATTTT.

The chain employs TRBV6-2 or TRBV6-3 and TRBJ1-5, with unresolved D. Germline V gives CDR1 MNHEY, CDR2 SVGEGT. The CDR3 sequence is 12 residues long. Trimming took 5 bases from V and 9 from J, leaving 11 bases between them. The CDR3: CASSDRQRPQHF. In nucleotides, the CDR3 is TGTGCCAGCAGTGATCGACAAAGGCCCCAGCATTTT.

Written as DNA, the CDR3 is TGTGCCAGTAGTATCGGCCGGGGGGGCCCCAGTGAGCAGTTCTTC. Amino acids: CASSIGRGGPSEQFF. The chain combines TRBV19 with TRBJ2-1, with TRBD2 identical over 8 bases. Germline CDR1 reads LNHDA; CDR2 reads SQIVND (reference sequence). CDR3 size: 15 residues. With V trimmed by 3 bases and J by 9 bases, 10 bases remained unmatched.

The J gene is TRBJ2-1, the V gene TRBV9, with D possibly being TRBD2 (5 bases). The CDR3 has 13 residues. V shed 1 base and J shed 4 bases, with 6 bases lying between them. Germline CDR1 and CDR2: SGDLS and YYNGEE. The CDR3 nucleotides read TGTGCCAGCAGCGTACGGGAATACAATGAGCAGTTCTTC. Translated, it gives CASSVREYNEQFF.